This T cell receptor (beta chain) is from a study of shared clonotypes between healthy human individuals. This clone is a singleton in its sample. CD45RO-negative, CCR7-selected cells formed the naive CD8 fraction, which excluded terminally differentiated effector memory CD45RA+ cells. Data came from immunoSEQ multiplex PCR; TCRdb stores just in-frame clones and leaves some out. The sample records approximately 590,000 clones, around 95% being singletons. J was trimmed by 3 bases and V by 3 bases; bases with no gene match: 7. This CDR3 spans 16 amino acids. In germline, CDR1 is LNHDA, CDR2 SQIVND (reference sequence).

The receptor was isolated from a woman aged 25 to 39 in good health. This chain joins TRBV19 and TRBJ2-7; 11 nucleotides line up with TRBD2. Material: naive CD8+ T cells sorted from blood. The CDR3 DNA follows: TGTGCCAGTAGTATTACTAGCGGGAGCGCCCACTACGAGCAGTACTTC. Translated, it gives CASSITSGSAHYEQYF.